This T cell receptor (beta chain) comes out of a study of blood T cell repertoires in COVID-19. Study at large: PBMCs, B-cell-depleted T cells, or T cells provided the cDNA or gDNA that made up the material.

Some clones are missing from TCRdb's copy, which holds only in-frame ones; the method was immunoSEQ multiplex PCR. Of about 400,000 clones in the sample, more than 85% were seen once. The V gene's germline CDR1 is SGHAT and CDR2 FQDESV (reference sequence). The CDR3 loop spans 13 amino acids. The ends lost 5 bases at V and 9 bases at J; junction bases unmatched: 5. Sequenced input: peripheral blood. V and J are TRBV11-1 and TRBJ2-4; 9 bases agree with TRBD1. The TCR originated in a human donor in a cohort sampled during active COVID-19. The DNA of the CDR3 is TGTGCCAGCAGCACCGGGACAGGGTCCATTCAGTACTTC. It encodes CASSTGTGSIQYF.